This T cell receptor beta chain stems from a study of OX40 agonist ivuxolimab in advanced cancers. Whole-study context: Hepatocellular carcinoma, melanoma, renal cell or head and neck cancer was diagnosed in the dose-escalation patients.

Assay used: immunoSEQ multiplex PCR; TCRdb lists only in-frame clones, some missing. In the table there are roughly 67,000 clones, over 75% of which are singletons. Anyone with autoimmune disease history or systemic immunosuppression was excluded. This clone has only one observation. Germline CDR1 is MRHNA and CDR2 is SNTAGT. The CDR3 is 15 amino acids. V was trimmed by 0 bases and J by 0 bases, leaving 8 bases between them. The material sequenced was CD4+ or CD8+ T cells sorted from blood, taken in a trial of the OX40 agonist ivuxolimab. The chain is built from TRBV6-4 and TRBJ1-2; D remains unclear. This clonotype was sampled from an adult with an advanced solid tumor such as melanoma, head and neck, liver or kidney cancer. The CDR3 loop reads CASSDSIETNYGYTF. CDR3 sequence (DNA): TGTGCCAGCAGTGACTCAATAGAGACTAACTATGGCTACACCTTC.